A selection of T cell receptor beta chains follows, all from one sample in a study of cytomegalovirus exposure and HLA in healthy donors. Profiling relied on immunoSEQ multiplex PCR, and the TCRdb table lists in-frame clones only, not all of them. The top ten clones hold approximately 0.9% of a sample with roughly 310,000 clones, approximately 91% of them seen once. Sample: PBMCs. All receptors derive from a man younger than 45 in good health and CMV-seronegative. Both conserved end residues are part of each CDR3. The D gene is left open where the match is weak. Only part of the rows carry a size: once, few, many, or a class if the clone is expanded.

d_call,j_call,clone_size,v_call,cdr3_nt,cdr3_aa
TRBD1,TRBJ1-2,NA,TRBV9,TGTGCCAGCAGCGTAGGAGGGGGCGACTATGGCTACACCTTC,CASSVGGGDYGYTF
TRBD1,TRBJ1-1,NA,TRBV7-8,TGTGCCAGCAGCCGCGGTGAGGGACAGGGAGACCCTGAAGCTTTCTTT,CASSRGEGQGDPEAFF
NA,TRBJ2-1,NA,TRBV7-2,TGTGCCAGCAGCTTCTATGGAGGGAATGAGCAGTTCTTC,CASSFYGGNEQFF
NA,TRBJ2-7,once,TRBV19,TGTGCCAGTAGCAAACGCCATGGGGGAGGCTACGAGCAGTACTTC,CASSKRHGGGYEQYF
NA,TRBJ2-2,NA,TRBV6-1,TGTGCCAGCAGGGGGGGGGCAAACACCGGGGAGCTGTTTTTT,CASRGGANTGELFF
TRBD1,TRBJ2-1,NA,TRBV7-9,TGTGCCAGCAGCTCCCCCGGGACAGCAGACAATGAGCAGTTCTTC,CASSSPGTADNEQFF
TRBD1,TRBJ1-4,NA,TRBV5-1,TGCGCCAGCAGCTTGGCCACAGGGGGCTTTGAAAAACTGTTTTTT,CASSLATGGFEKLFF
NA,TRBJ2-2,NA,TRBV11-2,TGTGCCAGCAGCTTAGATACGGGGTTGAGAACCGGGGAGCTGTTTTTT,CASSLDTGLRTGELFF
TRBD1,TRBJ2-7,NA,TRBV5-1,TGCGCCAGCAGCTTTGGGGACAGCTCCTACGAGCAGTACTTC,CASSFGDSSYEQYF
NA,TRBJ1-1,NA,TRBV7-9,TGTGCCAGCAGCTCCTTCGGCAGGGAAGCTTTCTTT,CASSSFGREAFF
NA,TRBJ1-2,NA,TRBV2,TGTGCCAGCAGTGACAGGGGTCGGTATGGCTACACCTTC,CASSDRGRYGYTF
NA,TRBJ2-7,NA,TRBV5-1,TGCGCCAGCAGCTTGCGAGAGGACTACGAGCAGTACTTC,CASSLREDYEQYF
NA,TRBJ2-3,NA,TRBV5-4,TGTGCCAGCAGCCATAAAGACAGGGAGGAAGGCACAGATACGCAGTATTTT,CASSHKDREEGTDTQYF
TRBD2,TRBJ2-3,once,TRBV15,TGTGCCACCAGCAGACGGGGACTAGCAAGCGGGGGCACAGATACGCAGTATTTT,CATSRRGLASGGTDTQYF
TRBD1,TRBJ1-5,NA,TRBV27,TGTGCCAGCAGTTCCCGACAGGGTTATCAGCCCCAGCATTTT,CASSSRQGYQPQHF
NA,TRBJ1-6,NA,TRBV2,TGTGCCAGCAGCCGAAGACAGGCCGGTAGCTATTCACCCCTCCACTTT,CASSRRQAGSYSPLHF
TRBD2,TRBJ2-1,NA,TRBV4-1,TGCGCCAGCAGCCAAATTAGCGGGGGGGCTGGTGAGCAGTTCTTC,CASSQISGGAGEQFF
TRBD1,TRBJ1-2,NA,TRBV7-8,TGTGCCAGCAGCTTCATGGGACAGCTAGCTAACTATGGCTACACCTTC,CASSFMGQLANYGYTF
TRBD2,TRBJ2-1,NA,TRBV5-1,TGCGCCAGCAGCACCGCTAGCGGGGGATACAATGAGCAGTTCTTC,CASSTASGGYNEQFF
TRBD2,TRBJ2-1,many,TRBV6-4,TGTGCCAGCAGCAGAGGACTAGAGGCAAACAATGAGCAGTTCTTC,CASSRGLEANNEQFF
NA,TRBJ1-1,NA,TRBV4-1,TGCGCCAGCAGCCCCCCGCGGAACACTGAAGCTTTCTTT,CASSPPRNTEAFF
NA,TRBJ1-2,NA,TRBV27,TGTGCCAGCAGTATAAAACAGGGCCCTGACTATGGCTACACCTTC,CASSIKQGPDYGYTF
TRBD1,TRBJ1-4,NA,TRBV6-5,TGTGCCAGCAGAGATCGGGACAGCAATAATGAAAAACTGTTTTTT,CASRDRDSNNEKLFF
NA,TRBJ1-2,once,TRBV7-9,TGTGCCAGCAGCTTCGTAAACTATGGCTACACCTTC,CASSFVNYGYTF
TRBD1,TRBJ1-2,few,TRBV5-1,TGCGCCAGTACAGGGGGTATCGGCTACACCTTC,CASTGGIGYTF
TRBD1,TRBJ1-5,NA,TRBV19,TGTGCCAGTACCCGGGACAGCGTAGGGCAGCCCCAGCATTTT,CASTRDSVGQPQHF
NA,TRBJ2-7,NA,TRBV21-1,TGTGCCAGCAGCAAAGTCCAACGGCGGGCTTCCTACGAGCAGTACTTC,CASSKVQRRASYEQYF
NA,TRBJ2-3,NA,TRBV7-2,TGTGCCAGCAGCTCGGGACTGACTTTGTATACGCAGTATTTT,CASSSGLTLYTQYF
TRBD1,TRBJ1-1,NA,TRBV4-1,TGCGCCAGCAGCCCGACCCACAGGGGTTGGGACACTGAAGCTTTCTTT,CASSPTHRGWDTEAFF
TRBD1,TRBJ1-5,once,TRBV5-6,TGTGCCAGCAGCCAAGGACAGGGGATTCAGCCCCAGCATTTT,CASSQGQGIQPQHF
NA,TRBJ2-5,NA,TRBV19,TGTGCCAGTAGTAAGCTCCCTAGTGGGGGGTACCAAGAGACCCAGTACTTC,CASSKLPSGGYQETQYF
TRBD1,TRBJ1-5,NA,TRBV27,TGTGCCAGCAGCCGGTTAGGGGACAGGGGGCCCGATTATCAGCCCCAGCATTTT,CASSRLGDRGPDYQPQHF
NA,TRBJ2-1,NA,TRBV5-1,TGCGCCAGCAGCCCCGATTTCTTAGCCTACAATGAGCAGTTCTTC,CASSPDFLAYNEQFF
TRBD2,TRBJ2-2,NA,TRBV5-1,TGCGCCAGCAGCCGATGGACTAGCGGGGGGAACACCGGGGAGCTGTTTTTT,CASSRWTSGGNTGELFF
TRBD2,TRBJ2-3,NA,TRBV4-1,TGCGCCAGCAGCCAGTTCTCTAGCGGGGGGGCAGATACGCAGTATTTT,CASSQFSSGGADTQYF
NA,TRBJ2-5,once,TRBV7-9,TGTGCCAGCAGCTTGAGGAGGGGCCAAGAGACCCAGTACTTC,CASSLRRGQETQYF